Below, 26 T cell receptor beta chains from the same sample are listed, as sequenced in a study of early T cells in non-severe SARS-CoV-2 infection. One entry per CDR3 protein results from TCRdb running MiXCR on the 5' RACE reads. The sample shows tens of thousands of distinct CDR3 sequences, 5.5% to 8% of them seen only once. The sequencing sample was made of whole blood. These receptors originate from an adult who was a healthcare worker with PCR-confirmed SARS-CoV-2 infection or an uninfected control (not recorded which).

This clonotype was counted only a few times. The V gene is TRBV6-6, the J gene TRBJ2-1; 14 bases match TRBD2. CDR3 length: 17 residues. Germline V gene sequence: CDR1 MNHNY, CDR2 SVGAGI (reference sequence). With 0 bases clipped from V and 2 bases from J, the junction kept 0 bases outside the gene matches. The CDR3: CASSYSGLAGAYNEQFF. Here the CDR3 DNA reads TGTGCCAGCAGTTACTCGGGACTAGCGGGGGCCTACAATGAGCAGTTCTTC.

This clonotype has ten or more counts. The V call is TRBV7-9, the J call TRBJ1-5, with no clear D. V lost 1 base to trimming and J lost 5 bases, with 6 bases between them. Looked up from germline, CDR1 is SEHNR and CDR2 is FQNEAQ (reference sequence). The CDR3 extends over 13 amino acids. The CDR3 loop is CASSLEQYQPQHF. The CDR3 DNA reads TGTGCCAGCAGCTTAGAACAGTATCAGCCCCAGCATTTT.

This clonotype was detected many times. The rearrangement links TRBV6-5 to TRBJ1-1, with no clear D. V was cut by 6 bases and J by 4 bases, with 18 bases left in between. The length of the CDR3 is 15 residues. Germline lookup yields CDR1 MNHEY and CDR2 SVGAGI. CDR3 sequence: CASRPKRGFGTEAFF. The DNA for the CDR3 is TGTGCCAGCAGACCTAAAAGAGGGTTTGGCACTGAAGCTTTCTTT.

Comment on this clonotype: With a much larger clone just one base away, this may be a read error. DNA of the CDR3: TGCAGTGCTAGAGGAAGAGGGAGCTCCAATGGCTACACCTTC. Residues: CSARGRGSSNGYTF. V usage is TRBV20-1 and J usage is TRBJ1-2, with unresolved D. The CDR3 loop spans 14 amino acids. Per germline, CDR1 DFQATT and CDR2 SNEGSKA (reference sequence). V lost 1 base and J 6 bases, leaving 15 bases between the germline ends.

The sample holds many counts of this clonotype. The chain combines TRBV5-6 with TRBJ1-2; 9 bases are a match to TRBD1. Germline V gene data show CDR1 as SGHDT and CDR2 as YYEEEE. Trimming took 2 bases from V and 6 from J; bases not matched to a gene: 5. This CDR3 region has 14 residues. CDR3 coding DNA: TGTGCCAGCAGCTTTGCGGACAGGGGAGATGGCTACACCTTC. Amino acids: CASSFADRGDGYTF. Variable domain in full (rest from reference TRBV5-6 and TRBJ1-2): DAGVTQSPTHLIKTRGQQVTLRCSPKSGHDTVSWYQQALGQGPQFIFQYYEEEERQRGNFPDRFSGHQFPNYSSELNVNALLLGDSALYLCASSFADRGDGYTFGSGTRLTVV.

The CDR3 sequence: CSARADPGTDTQYF. CDR3 in DNA: TGCAGTGCTAGAGCCGACCCCGGCACAGATACGCAGTATTTT. This chain joins TRBV20-1 and TRBJ2-3, with D hard to call. Germline CDR1 and CDR2: DFQATT and SNEGSKA (reference sequence). CDR3 length: 14 residues. Trimming removed 1 base from V and 1 base from J, with 9 bases in between.

Ten or more counts support this clonotype. The rearrangement links TRBV7-6 to TRBJ2-5; a weak D match, TRBD2 (6 bases). V shed 5 bases and J shed 1 base, with 14 bases lying between them. CDR1 is SGHVS, CDR2 FNYEAQ, per germline. The CDR3 length is 15 residues. The CDR3 here is CASSTSGHLQETQYF. For the CDR3, the DNA is TGTGCCAGCAGCACCAGCGGGCACCTCCAAGAGACCCAGTACTTC.

This clonotype appeared many times. The chain has TRBV7-2 and TRBJ2-7; D may be TRBD1 or TRBD2 (5 bases each). CDR3 size: 15 residues. V lost 1 base to trimming and J lost 6 bases, with 16 bases between them. Germline V gene sequence: CDR1 SGHTA, CDR2 FQGNSA. The DNA of the CDR3 is TGTGCCAGCAGCTTAGTTGGTACAGGTGGAGGCGAGCAGTACTTC. The encoded protein is CASSLVGTGGGEQYF.

This clonotype was detected ten times or more. The chain combines TRBV6-5 with TRBJ1-1, with 10 bases that match TRBD1. The CDR3 has 18 residues. Looked up from germline, CDR1 is MNHEY and CDR2 is SVGAGI. With 2 bases clipped from V and 5 bases from J, the junction kept 14 bases outside the gene matches. CDR3 nucleotides: TGTGCCAGCAGTTACCGTTTTGAGGGACAGGGGAAGGAAACTGAAGCTTTCTTT. It translates to CASSYRFEGQGKETEAFF.

In this sample, this clonotype turned up many times. This rearrangement joins TRBV4-3 to TRBJ2-1; D remains unclear. The CDR3 runs 17 residues. In germline, CDR1 is LGHNA, CDR2 YSLEER. V was cut by 0 bases and J by 0 bases, with 12 bases left in between. CDR3 sequence: CASSQEGLRRSYNEQFF. DNA of the CDR3: TGCGCCAGCAGCCAAGAGGGCTTAAGACGCTCCTACAATGAGCAGTTCTTC.

Ten or more counts support this clonotype. The chain has TRBV19 and TRBJ2-1; 7 positions match TRBD2. This CDR3 has 14 amino acids. The J segment lost 3 bases and the V segment lost 4 bases, leaving 3 bases of the junction unmatched. Germline V gene lookup returns CDR1 LNHDA and CDR2 SQIVND (reference sequence). CDR3 nucleotides: TGTGCCAGTAGTAGCGGGAGCAACTACAATGAGCAGTTCTTC. The encoded protein is CASSSGSNYNEQFF.

This clonotype showed up many times. The chain uses TRBV12-3 or TRBV12-4 and TRBJ2-6; 7 nucleotides agree with TRBD1. The CDR3 consists of 15 residues. After removal of 6 bases from V and 2 bases from J, the junction contained 4 bases not matched to a gene. CDR3 in amino acids: CASSRDRAGANVLTF. The CDR3 DNA follows: TGTGCCAGCAGCCGTGACAGGGCTGGGGCCAACGTCCTGACTTTC.

This clonotype was detected ten times or more. V and J are TRBV5-1 and TRBJ2-7; TRBD2 matches 10 bases. The CDR3 is made up of 16 amino acids. Germline V CDR1 and CDR2: SGHRS, YFSETQ. Unmatched junction bases numbered 8, after V lost 3 bases and J lost 2 bases. The CDR3 sequence: CASSWGTSGDAYEQYF. For the CDR3, the DNA is TGCGCCAGCAGCTGGGGAACTAGCGGGGACGCCTACGAGCAGTACTTC.

This clonotype was observed at least ten times. The chain carries TRBV6-2 or TRBV6-3 and TRBJ1-5; D is ambiguous. This CDR3 contains 15 residues. Germline assignment: CDR1 MNHEY and CDR2 SVGEGT. V was cut by 0 bases and J by 3 bases, with 9 bases left in between. In DNA form, the CDR3 reads TGTGCCAGCAGTTACTCGAGCAGACTCAATCAGCCCCAGCATTTT. Its protein product is CASSYSSRLNQPQHF.

This clonotype was seen many times. V usage is TRBV20-1 and J usage is TRBJ2-7; 7 bases line up with TRBD1. The germline gives CDR1 DFQATT, CDR2 SNEGSKA (reference sequence). V was pared by 6 bases and J by 5 bases, with 10 bases of the junction left unmatched. The CDR3 loop spans 13 amino acids. The CDR3 protein is CSATDRVRDEQYF. The CDR3 nucleotides are TGCAGTGCCACCGACAGGGTTCGGGACGAGCAGTACTTC.

This clonotype was picked up a small number of times. This chain uses TRBV7-9 with TRBJ1-1; D is perhaps TRBD1 (5 bases). Trimming removed 8 bases from V and 6 bases from J, with 13 bases in between. The CDR3 covers 12 residues. The germline V gene has CDR1 SEHNR and CDR2 FQNEAQ (reference sequence). The CDR3 here is CASLYWDSEAFF. In DNA form, the CDR3 reads TGTGCCAGCCTCTACTGGGACTCTGAAGCTTTCTTT.

This clonotype was counted at least ten times. The chain carries TRBV5-8 and TRBJ1-1; 8 bases fit TRBD1. CDR3 size: 13 residues. V dropped 7 bases and J dropped 5; count of bases not matched to a gene: 7. Germline V gene data show CDR1 as SGHTS and CDR2 as YDEGEE. Written as DNA, the CDR3 is TGTGCCAGCCAGAGACAGGGGTCAACTGAAGCTTTCTTT. Protein sequence: CASQRQGSTEAFF.

This clonotype was recorded many times. The chain couples TRBV7-6 to TRBJ1-5; D is perhaps TRBD1 (6 bases). The CDR3 spans 15 residues. Germline CDR1 and CDR2: SGHVS and FNYEAQ. The V end lost 5 bases, the J end lost 6 bases, and 17 bases lay between the germline ends. The CDR3 DNA is TGTGCCAGCAGCCAAGCCACAGGGTTGGCTCAGCCCCAGCATTTT. Protein product: CASSQATGLAQPQHF.

This clonotype has a count of ten or more. The rearrangement uses TRBV7-2 and TRBJ2-7, with 11 bases that match TRBD1. The trim removed 7 bases at V and 1 base at J, leaving 6 bases unmatched. This CDR3 spans 15 amino acids. Germline CDR1 and CDR2: SGHTA and FQGNSA. The CDR3 coding sequence is TGTGCCAGCACCCTGGACAGGGGGCTATCCTACGAGCAGTACTTC. Translation: CASTLDRGLSYEQYF.

This clonotype appeared many times. The rearrangement uses TRBV10-3 and TRBJ2-7; D gene unclear. Germline CDR1 reads ENHRY; CDR2 reads SYGVKD. The CDR3 runs to 14 residues. V lost 3 bases, J lost 3 bases, and 12 bases lay in between. CDR3: CAISERQDLYEQYF. In nucleotides, the CDR3 is TGTGCCATCAGTGAACGCCAGGACCTCTACGAGCAGTACTTC.

The table lists this clonotype with many counts. This chain uses TRBV5-5 with TRBJ1-2; D ambiguous. Between the trimmed V and J ends, which lost 0 bases and 4 bases, there was a span of 13 bases. This CDR3 contains 15 residues. The germline CDR1 and CDR2 sequences are SGHKS and YYEKEE (reference sequence). The CDR3 spells CASSLATVSTYGYTF. The CDR3 region has the DNA TGTGCCAGCAGCTTGGCGACCGTCAGCACCTATGGCTACACCTTC.

This clonotype has a count of ten or more. The chain links TRBV10-3 to TRBJ2-7, with 8 bases identical to TRBD1. V shed 2 bases, J shed 1 base, and the junction held 4 bases outside the gene matches. Looked up from germline, CDR1 is ENHRY and CDR2 is SYGVKD. This CDR3 spans 15 amino acids. The DNA of the CDR3 is TGTGCCATCAGTGAGAAGAACAGGGGGTCCTACGAGCAGTACTTC. Translating it yields CAISEKNRGSYEQYF.

This clonotype was picked up many times. The J gene is TRBJ2-7, the V gene TRBV6-5; TRBD1 matches 9 bases. The length of the CDR3 is 14 residues. Germline V gene data show CDR1 as MNHEY and CDR2 as SVGAGI. Trimming at V came to 6 bases and at J to 6 bases, leaving 9 bases not matched to a gene. Here the CDR3 DNA reads TGTGCCAGCAGCCCCGGGACAGGGTCCCTCGAGCAGTACTTC. Its protein is CASSPGTGSLEQYF.

This clonotype was recorded at least ten times. The V gene is TRBV10-3, the J gene TRBJ1-2; possible D gene TRBD1, 5 bases. Trimming removed 6 bases at V and 8 bases at J, with 16 bases between. CDR3 length equals 13 residues. Looked up from germline, CDR1 is ENHRY and CDR2 is SYGVKD. This chain's CDR3 is CAIREGLEGGYTF. The CDR3 DNA reads TGTGCCATCAGGGAGGGACTCGAAGGGGGCTACACCTTC.

The chain uses TRBV3-1 and TRBJ2-7; maybe TRBD1 (6 bases). CDR3 size: 13 residues. V shed 1 base and J shed 6 bases, with 10 bases lying between them. CDR1 LGHDT and CDR2 YNNKEL come from the germline V gene (reference sequence). This chain's CDR3 is CASSQGWGREQYF. For the CDR3, the DNA is TGTGCCAGCAGCCAAGGATGGGGGCGCGAGCAGTACTTC.

The chain carries TRBV20-1 and TRBJ2-1, with a possible D match to TRBD1 (5 bases). V gave up 2 bases and J gave up 4 bases, with 12 bases separating them. Germline CDR1 reads DFQATT; CDR2 reads SNEGSKA (reference sequence). The CDR3 runs 14 residues. The CDR3 is CSARSAQVYNEQFF. CDR3 sequence (DNA): TGCAGTGCTAGATCGGCACAGGTATACAATGAGCAGTTCTTC.